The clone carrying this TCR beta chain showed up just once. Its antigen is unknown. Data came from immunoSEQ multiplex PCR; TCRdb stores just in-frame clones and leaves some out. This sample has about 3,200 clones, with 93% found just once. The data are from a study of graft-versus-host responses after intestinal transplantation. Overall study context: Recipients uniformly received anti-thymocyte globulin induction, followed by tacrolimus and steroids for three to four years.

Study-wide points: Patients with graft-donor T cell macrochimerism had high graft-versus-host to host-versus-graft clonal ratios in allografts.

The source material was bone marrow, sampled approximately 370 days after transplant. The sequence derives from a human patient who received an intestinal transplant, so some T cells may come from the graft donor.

The chain's CDR3 is CARPGTAYEKTALGEQYF. CDR3 DNA sequence: TGTGCCCGGCCGGGGACAGCCTACGAAAAGACGGCCTTAGGCGAGCAGTACTTC. The chain joins TRBV18 to TRBJ2-7; 7 bases match TRBD1. V was pared by 11 bases and J by 6 bases, with 28 bases of the junction left unmatched. Germline-derived CDR1 and CDR2 are KGHSH and LQKENI. The CDR3 runs to 18 residues.